This T cell receptor beta chain was found in a study of blood T cell repertoires in COVID-19. Authors' processing steps: Amplified reference gene primers provided the basis for estimating nucleated cell counts. The assay was immunoSEQ multiplex PCR, and TCRdb's table has in-frame clones only and misses some. Clone size and the V and J calls come from that table; the DNA yielded D and trimming. The table shows around 250,000 clones, with more than 70% occurring only once. The study recruited people aged roughly 18 to 95 years across 24 US areas. Unmatched junction bases numbered 11, after V lost 2 bases and J lost 8 bases. This CDR3 has 16 residues. CDR1 MNHEY and CDR2 SVGEGT come from the germline V gene.

The source is a woman aged 40 to 50 with acute COVID-19. Sequencing was carried out using PBMCs or T cells enriched from blood (not recorded which). The V call is TRBV6-2 or TRBV6-3, the J call TRBJ2-4, with 8 nucleotides matching TRBD2. CDR3 amino acids: CASSYGAGVVWDIQYF. The CDR3 region has the DNA TGTGCCAGCAGTTACGGAGCGGGAGTGGTCTGGGACATTCAGTACTTC.